Below, 13 T cell receptor beta chains from the same sample are listed, as sequenced in a study of cytomegalovirus exposure and HLA in healthy donors. A multiplex PCR was run with 60 Vbeta primers and 13 Jbeta primers. Measured with immunoSEQ multiplex PCR; TCRdb has only the in-frame clones, and not every one. The table records 100,000 to 150,000 clones, 17% of them present only once. Sequenced input: PBMCs. Receptors were obtained from a female donor in good health and CMV-seropositive.

There are a few counts of this clone. The rearrangement links TRBV13 to TRBJ2-7; 7 bases agree with TRBD1. The V gene end was trimmed by 6 bases and the J gene end by 0 bases; junction bases not matched to a gene: 8. Germline CDR1 PRHDT, CDR2 FYEKMQ (reference sequence). This CDR3 has 15 residues. DNA of the CDR3: TGTGCCAGCAGTGGTGGGACAGCCCACTCCTACGAGCAGTACTTC. Translation: CASSGGTAHSYEQYF.

This clone has a handful of counts. This sequence joins TRBV29-1 and TRBJ1-2, with 7 bases aligning to TRBD1. The CDR3 loop spans 13 amino acids. CDR1 SQVTM and CDR2 ANQGSEA come from the germline V gene. V lost 3 bases, J lost 4 bases, and 5 bases stayed unmatched. As DNA, the CDR3 is TGCAGCGTTGATTCTACAGGGGTCTATGGCTACACCTTC. It encodes CSVDSTGVYGYTF. The full variable domain, completed using reference TRBV29-1 and TRBJ1-2, is SAVISQKPSRDICQRGTSLTIQCQVDSQVTMMFWYRQQPGQSLTLIATANQGSEATYESGFVIDKFPISRPNLTFSTLTVSNMSPEDSSIYLCSVDSTGVYGYTFGSGTRLTVV.

The gene calls are TRBV7-9 and TRBJ1-4; D might be TRBD1 (6 bases). The CDR3 spans 14 residues. The V gene's germline CDR1 is SEHNR and CDR2 FQNEAQ (reference sequence). Between the trimmed V and J ends, which lost 6 bases and 6 bases, there was a span of 14 bases. The CDR3 reads CASRPRAGDEKLFF. CDR3 nucleotide sequence: TGTGCCAGCAGACCCAGGGCAGGGGATGAAAAACTGTTTTTT.

This clone was seen a handful of times. The J gene is TRBJ2-7, the V gene TRBV2; the match to TRBD2 covers 13 bases. This CDR3 has 14 amino acids. V dropped 4 bases and J dropped 5; count of bases not matched to a gene: 2. Germline CDR1 is SNHLY and CDR2 is FYNNEI. The CDR3 loop reads CASSGTSGSDEQYF. The CDR3 DNA reads as TGTGCCAGCAGTGGGACTAGCGGGAGTGACGAGCAGTACTTC.

CDR3 protein: CAWSPGNVLTNEKLFF. CDR3 sequence (DNA): TGTGCCTGGAGTCCGGGTAACGTCCTCACGAATGAAAAACTGTTTTTT. The J gene is TRBJ1-4, the V gene TRBV30; D call uncertain. The CDR3 totals 16 residues. V dropped 2 bases and J dropped 5 bases, with 18 bases sitting between them. Germline CDR1 is GTSNPN and CDR2 is SVGIG (reference sequence).

This clone was detected a few times. The V and J genes are TRBV12-5 and TRBJ2-7, with 9 positions matching TRBD1. V was clipped by 6 bases and J by 1 base; unmatched bases: 10. CDR1 and CDR2 from the germline V gene are LGHNT and FRNRAP. The CDR3 has 16 amino acids. This chain's CDR3 is CASGLAQGAHSYEQYF. The DNA of the CDR3 is TGTGCTAGTGGACTCGCACAGGGGGCCCATTCCTACGAGCAGTACTTC.

This clone was seen only a few times. The chain uses TRBV4-3 and TRBJ2-7, with 12 bases aligning to TRBD2. The ends lost 1 base at V and 4 bases at J; junction bases unmatched: 2. This CDR3 region has 15 residues. CDR1 and CDR2 from the germline V gene are LGHNA and YSLEER. The DNA of the CDR3 is TGCGCCAGCAGCCAAGGCCTAGCGGGAGGGTACGAGCAGTACTTC. The encoded protein is CASSQGLAGGYEQYF.

This clone appeared a few times. V and J are TRBV4-2 and TRBJ1-2; 7 positions match TRBD1. This CDR3 region has 14 residues. J gave up 7 bases and V 4 bases, and 9 bases lay outside the gene matches. CDR1 LGHNA and CDR2 YNFKEQ come from the germline V gene. In nucleotides, the CDR3 is TGTGCCAGCAGCCCAGATGGGACAGTAGTTGGCTACACCTTC. It codes for CASSPDGTVVGYTF.

The rearrangement joins TRBV6-5 to TRBJ2-3; 7 bases are shared with TRBD1. J lost 3 bases, V lost 4 bases, and 10 bases had no gene match. Per the germline V gene, CDR1 is MNHEY and CDR2 is SVGAGI. The CDR3 sequence is 16 residues long. The CDR3 loop reads CASSSGWAGGTDTQYF. DNA for the CDR3: TGTGCCAGCAGTTCCGGATGGGCAGGGGGAACAGATACGCAGTATTTT.

V usage is TRBV4-3 and J usage is TRBJ2-2; D possibly corresponds to TRBD2 (5 bases). The CDR3 is made up of 14 amino acids. Trimming pared 0 bases from V and 5 bases from J, leaving 7 bases between. CDR1 and CDR2 from the germline V gene are LGHNA and YSLEER. The CDR3 loop is CASSQDEGTGELFF. The CDR3 DNA sequence: TGCGCCAGCAGCCAAGATGAGGGAACCGGGGAGCTGTTTTTT.

V is TRBV5-1 and J is TRBJ2-2; 7 bases fit TRBD1. This CDR3 has 15 amino acids. CDR1 is SGHRS, CDR2 YFSETQ, per germline. The J segment lost 3 bases and the V segment lost 1 base, leaving 3 bases of the junction unmatched. CDR3 region: CASSLRTGYTGELFF. The DNA of the CDR3 is TGCGCCAGCAGCTTGAGGACAGGATACACCGGGGAGCTGTTTTTT.

The V gene is TRBV27, the J gene TRBJ2-7, with TRBD2 matching over 7 bases. The junction had 8 bases not matched to a gene; V was cut back by 2 bases and J by 4 bases. This CDR3 has 15 residues. Germline V lookup: CDR1 MNHEY, CDR2 SMNVEV (reference sequence). DNA for the CDR3: TGTGCCAGCAGTTTACCGGGACTATCAATATACGAGCAGTACTTC. Translating it yields CASSLPGLSIYEQYF.

This clone came up a few times. The rearrangement joins TRBV29-1 to TRBJ2-5; the match to TRBD1 covers 7 bases. This CDR3 region has 12 residues. V was pared by 7 bases and J by 5 bases, with 7 bases of the junction left unmatched. Germline V lookup: CDR1 SQVTM, CDR2 ANQGSEA. This CDR3 reads CSAPGTDETQYF. CDR3 DNA sequence: TGCAGCGCCCCCGGGACAGATGAGACCCAGTACTTC.